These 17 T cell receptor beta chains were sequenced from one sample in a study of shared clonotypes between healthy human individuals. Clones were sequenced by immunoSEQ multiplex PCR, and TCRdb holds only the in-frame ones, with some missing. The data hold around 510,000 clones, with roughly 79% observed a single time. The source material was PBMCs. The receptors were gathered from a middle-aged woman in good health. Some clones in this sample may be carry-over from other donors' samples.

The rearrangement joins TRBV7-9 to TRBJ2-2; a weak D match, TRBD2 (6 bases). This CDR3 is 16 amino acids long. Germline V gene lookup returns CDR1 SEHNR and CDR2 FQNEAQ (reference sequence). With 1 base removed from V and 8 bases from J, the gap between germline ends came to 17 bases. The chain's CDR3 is CASSLEIRLLAGELFF. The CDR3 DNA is TGTGCCAGCAGCTTAGAAATTAGACTCCTAGCGGGGGAGCTGTTTTTT.

CDR3 DNA: TGTGCCAGCAGCCGGGACAGGGGTTACGAGCAGTACTTC. The encoded protein is CASSRDRGYEQYF. This rearrangement joins TRBV14 to TRBJ2-7; 10 bases match TRBD1. This CDR3 is 13 amino acids long. CDR1 and CDR2 from the germline V gene are SGHDN and FVKESK. V gave up 4 bases and J gave up 4 bases; unmatched junction bases: 1.

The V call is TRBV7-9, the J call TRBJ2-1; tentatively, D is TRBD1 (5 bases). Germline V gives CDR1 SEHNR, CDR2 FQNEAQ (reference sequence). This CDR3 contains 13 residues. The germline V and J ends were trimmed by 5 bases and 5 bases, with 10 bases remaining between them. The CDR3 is CASSTDIHNEQFF. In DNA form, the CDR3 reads TGTGCCAGCAGCACGGACATCCACAATGAGCAGTTCTTC.

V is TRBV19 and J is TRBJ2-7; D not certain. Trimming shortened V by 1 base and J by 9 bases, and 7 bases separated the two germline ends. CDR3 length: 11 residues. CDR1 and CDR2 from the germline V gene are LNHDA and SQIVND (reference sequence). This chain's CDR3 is CASSIGERQYF. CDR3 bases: TGTGCCAGTAGTATAGGCGAGAGGCAGTACTTC.

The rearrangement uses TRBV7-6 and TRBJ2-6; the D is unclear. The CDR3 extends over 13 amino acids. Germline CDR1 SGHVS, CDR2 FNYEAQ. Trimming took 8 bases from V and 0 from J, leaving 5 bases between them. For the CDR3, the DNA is TGTGCCAGCGGCCCCTCTGGGGCCAACGTCCTGACTTTC. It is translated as CASGPSGANVLTF.

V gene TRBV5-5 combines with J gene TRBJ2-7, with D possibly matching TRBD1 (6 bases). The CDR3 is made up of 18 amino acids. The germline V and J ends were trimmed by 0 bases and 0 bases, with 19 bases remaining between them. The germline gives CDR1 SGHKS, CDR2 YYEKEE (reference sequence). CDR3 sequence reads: CASSLALTTGRTSYEQYF. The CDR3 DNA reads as TGTGCCAGCAGCTTGGCCTTAACGACAGGCCGGACCTCCTACGAGCAGTACTTC.

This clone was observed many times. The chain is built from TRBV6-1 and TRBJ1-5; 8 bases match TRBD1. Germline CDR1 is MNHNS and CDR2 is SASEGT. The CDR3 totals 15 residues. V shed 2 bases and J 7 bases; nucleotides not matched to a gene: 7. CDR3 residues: CASSEQDRDRQPQHF. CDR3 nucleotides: TGTGCCAGCAGTGAACAGGACAGGGATAGGCAGCCCCAGCATTTT.

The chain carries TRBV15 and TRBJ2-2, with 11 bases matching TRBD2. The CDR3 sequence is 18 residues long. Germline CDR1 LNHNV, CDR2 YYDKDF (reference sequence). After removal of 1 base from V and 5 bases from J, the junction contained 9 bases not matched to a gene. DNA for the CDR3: TGTGCCACCAGCAGAGCACTAGCGGGAGCGAGAGAGACCGGGGAGCTGTTTTTT. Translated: CATSRALAGARETGELFF.

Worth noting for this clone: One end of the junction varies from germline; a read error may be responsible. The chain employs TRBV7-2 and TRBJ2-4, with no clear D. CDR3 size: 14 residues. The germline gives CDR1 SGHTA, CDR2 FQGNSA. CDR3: CASSQSYAKNIQYF. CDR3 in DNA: TGCGCCAGCAGCCAATCCTACGCCAAAAACATTCAGTACTTC.

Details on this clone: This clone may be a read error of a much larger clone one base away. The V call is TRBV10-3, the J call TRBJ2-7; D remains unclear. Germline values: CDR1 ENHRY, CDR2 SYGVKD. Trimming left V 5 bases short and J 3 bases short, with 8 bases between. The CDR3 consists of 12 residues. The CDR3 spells CAISYGIYEQYF. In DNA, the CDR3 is TGTGCCATCAGTTATGGCATCTACGAGCAGTACTTC.

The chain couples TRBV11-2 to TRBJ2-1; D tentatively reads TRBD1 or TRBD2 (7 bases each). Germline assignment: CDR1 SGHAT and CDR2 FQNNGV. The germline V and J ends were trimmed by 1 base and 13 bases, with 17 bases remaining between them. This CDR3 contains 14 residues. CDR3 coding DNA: TGTGCCAGCAGCTTAGGGGGGAGGGGGCCCTTTCAGTTCTTC. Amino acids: CASSLGGRGPFQFF. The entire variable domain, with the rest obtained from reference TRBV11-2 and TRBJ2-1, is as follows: EAGVAQSPRYKIIEKRQSVAFWCNPISGHATLYWYQQILGQGPKLLIQFQNNGVVDDSQLPKDRFSAERLKGVDSTLKIQPAKLEDSAVYLCASSLGGRGPFQFFGPGTRLTVL.

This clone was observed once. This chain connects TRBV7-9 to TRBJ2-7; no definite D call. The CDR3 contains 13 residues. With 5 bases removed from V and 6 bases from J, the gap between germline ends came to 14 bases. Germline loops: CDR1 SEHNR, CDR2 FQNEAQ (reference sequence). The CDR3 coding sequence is TGTGCCAGCAGCCCCTCGGAGACCCTCGAGCAGTACTTC. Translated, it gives CASSPSETLEQYF.

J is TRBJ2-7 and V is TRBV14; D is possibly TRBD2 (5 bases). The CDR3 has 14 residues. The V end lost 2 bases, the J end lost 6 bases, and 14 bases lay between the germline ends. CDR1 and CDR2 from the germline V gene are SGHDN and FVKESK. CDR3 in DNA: TGTGCCAGCAGCCAAAATTTACTAGACATCGAGCAGTACTTC. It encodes CASSQNLLDIEQYF. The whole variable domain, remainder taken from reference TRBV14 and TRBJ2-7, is EAGVTQFPSHSVIEKGQTVTLRCDPISGHDNLYWYRRVMGKEIKFLLHFVKESKQDESGMPNNRFLAERTGGTYSTLKVQPAELEDSGVYFCASSQNLLDIEQYFGPGTRLTVT.

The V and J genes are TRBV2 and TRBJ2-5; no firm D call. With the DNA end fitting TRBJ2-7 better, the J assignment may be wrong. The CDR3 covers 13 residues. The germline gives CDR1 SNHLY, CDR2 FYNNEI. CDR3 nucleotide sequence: TGTGCCAGCAGTGCGGCAGTCTCCTACGAGCAGTACTTC. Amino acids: CASSAAVSYEQYF.

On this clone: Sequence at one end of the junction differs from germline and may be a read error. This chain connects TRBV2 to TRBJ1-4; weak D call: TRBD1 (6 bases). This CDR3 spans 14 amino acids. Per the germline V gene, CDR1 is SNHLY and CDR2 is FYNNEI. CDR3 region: CASTEGGLSEKLFF. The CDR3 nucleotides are TGTGCCAGCACTGAAGGGGGTCTAAGCGAAAAACTGTTTTTT.

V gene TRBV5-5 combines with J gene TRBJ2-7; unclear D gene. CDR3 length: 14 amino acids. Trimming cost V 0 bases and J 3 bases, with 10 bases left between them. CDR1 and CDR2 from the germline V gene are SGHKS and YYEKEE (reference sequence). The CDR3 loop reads CASSLGQNNYEQYF. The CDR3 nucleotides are TGTGCCAGCAGCTTGGGGCAGAATAACTACGAGCAGTACTTC.

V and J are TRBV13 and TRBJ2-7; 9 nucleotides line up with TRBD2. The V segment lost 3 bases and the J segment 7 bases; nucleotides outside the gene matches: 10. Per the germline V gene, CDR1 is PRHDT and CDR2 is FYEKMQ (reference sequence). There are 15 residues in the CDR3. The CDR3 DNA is TGTGCCAGCAGCTTTTCCGGGACTAGCCGAAGGGAGCAGTACTTC. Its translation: CASSFSGTSRREQYF.